This is a list of T cell receptor beta chains from one sample in a study of OX40 agonist ivuxolimab in advanced cancers. The repertoire was sequenced with immunoSEQ multiplex PCR; TCRdb's copy has only in-frame clones and lacks some. This table has some 68,000 clones, around 83% appearing once. Sequencing was performed on CD4+ or CD8+ T cells sorted from blood, taken in a trial of the OX40 agonist ivuxolimab. The receptors were gathered from an adult with an advanced solid tumor such as melanoma, head and neck, liver or kidney cancer. Both conserved end residues are trimmed from each CDR3. The order of the fields is J gene, D gene, V gene, CDR3 protein. D genes are given only for firm matches.

TRBJ1-4,.,TRBV5-4,ASSWGATAGDEKLF
TRBJ2-5,.,TRBV4-1,ASSQGQGRETQY
TRBJ1-1,.,TRBV7-9,ASSLGGRTEAF
TRBJ1-5,.,TRBV5-6,ASSRSWGGQGPNQPQH
TRBJ1-4,TRBD1,TRBV7-8,ASSLPSDRTTNEKLF
TRBJ2-3,.,TRBV9,ASSVDPTYTQY
TRBJ1-5,.,TRBV6-6,ASRPGQSNQPQH
TRBJ1-2,.,TRBV10-1,ASSLRQIYGYT
TRBJ1-3,TRBD1,TRBV30,ASFDRASSGNTIY
TRBJ1-6,.,TRBV28,ASIRDGGAPLH
TRBJ2-5,.,TRBV7-7,ASSLAGRRETQY
TRBJ2-3,.,TRBV28,ASSLPTRTDTQY
TRBJ2-5,.,TRBV28,ASSLKETQY
TRBJ2-1,.,TRBV6-1,ASSEERWTYNEQF
TRBJ2-7,.,TRBV28,ASRGLGYEQY
TRBJ1-2,.,TRBV21-1,ASSKGDRGPFIGYT
TRBJ2-3,TRBD2,TRBV5-1,ASSLVAGGLDTQY
TRBJ2-1,.,TRBV5-6,ASSLGGGYYNEQF
TRBJ2-2,TRBD1,TRBV5-1,ASSRRTGLNTGELF
TRBJ1-5,.,TRBV7-2,ASSLGRVGQPQH
TRBJ2-5,.,TRBV30,AWSSTGVEETQY
TRBJ1-4,.,TRBV4-1,ASSQPQVEKLF
TRBJ2-3,TRBD2,TRBV10-3,AISEPGLAGDSTDTQY
TRBJ2-7,.,TRBV10-3,AISRDQGGNEQY
TRBJ2-3,.,TRBV5-4,ASSLSLGDTQY
TRBJ2-7,TRBD1,TRBV6-5,ASFRDRVPYEQY
TRBJ2-7,TRBD1,TRBV19,ASSILGQGTSSYEQY